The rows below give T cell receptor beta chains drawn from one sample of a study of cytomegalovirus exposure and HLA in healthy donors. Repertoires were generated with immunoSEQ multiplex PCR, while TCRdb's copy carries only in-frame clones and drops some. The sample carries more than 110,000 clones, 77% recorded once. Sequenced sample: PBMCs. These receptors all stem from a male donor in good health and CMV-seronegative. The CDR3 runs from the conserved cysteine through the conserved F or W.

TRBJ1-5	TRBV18	CASSPGVLSLNQPQHF
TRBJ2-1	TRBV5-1	CASSPGTSGGQHNEQFF
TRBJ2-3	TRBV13	CASSLGAGTDTQYF
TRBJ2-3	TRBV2	CASSEGGSGLRDTQYF
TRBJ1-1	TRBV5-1	CASSSGQVNTEAFF
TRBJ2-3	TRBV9	CASSSGGTDTQYF
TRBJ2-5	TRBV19	CASSISGYQETQYF
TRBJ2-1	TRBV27	CASSLGQGTYNEQFF
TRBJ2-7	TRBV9	CASSAHPSGSPSEQYF
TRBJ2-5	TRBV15	CATSRDSSSPQETQYF
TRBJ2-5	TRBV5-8	CASSLLETQYF
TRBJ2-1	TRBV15	CATSRGALGSYNEQFF
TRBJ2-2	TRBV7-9	CASSPGTGNTGELFF
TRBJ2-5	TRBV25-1	CASSVRGLGETQYF
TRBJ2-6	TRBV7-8	CASSLRQGGANVLTF
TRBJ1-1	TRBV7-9	CASSGNDRGGTEAFF
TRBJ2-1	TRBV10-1	CASSSVLGLGSYNEQFF
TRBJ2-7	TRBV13	CASSLGTSGLSYEQYF
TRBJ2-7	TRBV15	CATSREAGASYEQYF
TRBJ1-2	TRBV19	CASGIGGVANYGYTF
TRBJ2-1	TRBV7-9	CASSPPRLVAGYNEQFF
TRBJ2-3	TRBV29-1	CSVETGTGRAADTQYF
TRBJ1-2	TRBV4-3	CASSQGQTYYGYTF
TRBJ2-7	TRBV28	CASRPHTSGRGEQYF
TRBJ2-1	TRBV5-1	CASSLDSGRAYNEQFF
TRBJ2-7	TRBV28	CASRIGQYNEQYF
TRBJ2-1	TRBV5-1	CASSPTRLNYNEQFF
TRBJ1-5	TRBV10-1	CATHWDRGRYSNQPQHF
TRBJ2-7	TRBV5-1	CASSGRYEQYF
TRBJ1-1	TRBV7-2	CASSLTAGASTEAFF
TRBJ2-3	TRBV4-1	CASSQGFGTDTQYF
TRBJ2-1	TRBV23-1	CASSLPGLAGGSTYSEQFF
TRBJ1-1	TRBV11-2	CASSWAGGTNTEAFF
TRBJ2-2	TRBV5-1	CASSYSGSSNTGELFF
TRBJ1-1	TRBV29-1	CSVRAGPPDSATEAFF
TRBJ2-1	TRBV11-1	CASSFSGLAGVNEQFF
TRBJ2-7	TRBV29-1	CSVTGEDYEQYF
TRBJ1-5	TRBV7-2	CASSPRGTGGYQPQHF
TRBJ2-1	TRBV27	CASRERLNEQFF
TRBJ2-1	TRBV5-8	CASSLGTFGSNEQFF
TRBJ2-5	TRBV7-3	CASSLLARSGTQYF
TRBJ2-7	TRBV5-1	CASSSRTGSYEQYF
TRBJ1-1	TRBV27	CASSIRNRGHEAFF
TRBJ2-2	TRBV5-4	CASSLLGLAGLNTGELFF
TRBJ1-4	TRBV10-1	CASSERIGEEKLFF
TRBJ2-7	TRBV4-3	CASSQDMGTGGYEQYF
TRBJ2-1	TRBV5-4	CASSVRTSPYNEQFF
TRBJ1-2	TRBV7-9	CASSPRVWSNYGYTF
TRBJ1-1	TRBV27	CASSLGTGGWRAEAFF
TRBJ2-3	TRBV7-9	CSSSLAGGGASDTQYF
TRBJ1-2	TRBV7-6	CASSLRPSGVYGYTF
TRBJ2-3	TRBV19	CASSTITRTGSTDTQYF
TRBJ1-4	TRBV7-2	CASSSSYHRAKYHEKLFF
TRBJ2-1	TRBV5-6	CASTILSGSIYNEQFF
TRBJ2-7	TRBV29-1	CSVEAGQGAYEQYF
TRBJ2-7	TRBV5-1	CASSGGTSSYEQYF
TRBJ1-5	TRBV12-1	CASSVDSNQPQHF
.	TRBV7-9	CASSLGAGGLYEQYF
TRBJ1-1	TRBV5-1	CASSSRTGGNTEAFF
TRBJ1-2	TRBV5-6	CASSPYKQGTYGYTF